These 27 T cell receptor beta chains originate from one sample sequenced in a study of T cells in Graves' hyperthyroidism and ophthalmopathy. Amplification of TCR beta CDR3 regions was performed using RNA transcripts as template. The study used the HTBI primer set for a first-round RT-PCR of the TCR CDR3. From the multiplex PCR reads, TCRdb called clonotypes with MiXCR, one entry per CDR3 protein. This table has about 540,000 distinct CDR3 sequences, 35% to 55% appearing once. Sequencing was carried out using peripheral blood or thyroid tissue (not recorded which). The receptors derive from a woman aged 18-35 years with Graves' hyperthyroidism.

This clonotype has just a few counts. This chain joins TRBV7-2 and TRBJ2-7; D gene ambiguous. The CDR3 covers 16 residues. From germline, CDR1 is SGHTA and CDR2 FQGNSA. Trimming removed 1 base at V and 1 base at J, with 14 bases between. Here the CDR3 DNA reads TGTGCCAGCAGCTTAGATCCCGGGCGCCGTTCCTACGAGCAGTACTTC. It yields the protein CASSLDPGRRSYEQYF.

The J gene is TRBJ2-5, the V gene TRBV2; TRBD2 matches at 10 bases. From germline, CDR1 is SNHLY and CDR2 FYNNEI. V lost 11 bases and J lost 7; bases outside the gene matches: 7. This CDR3 region has 12 residues. The CDR3 here is CASRTSGRTQYF. CDR3 DNA sequence: TGTGCCTCTCGGACTAGCGGCCGGACCCAGTACTTC.

J is TRBJ1-6 and V is TRBV25-1, with 11 positions matching TRBD1. The CDR3 extends over 17 amino acids. From germline, CDR1 is MGHDK and CDR2 SYGVNS. Unmatched junction bases numbered 3, after V lost 2 bases and J lost 3 bases. CDR3 sequence: CASSERTGGFYNSPLHF. CDR3 sequence (DNA): TGTGCCAGCAGTGAACGGACAGGGGGCTTCTATAATTCACCCCTCCACTTT.

This sequence joins TRBV2 and TRBJ2-5; no clear D gene. The ends were cut back, 2 bases at V and 8 bases at J, with 15 bases in the middle. The germline V gene has CDR1 SNHLY and CDR2 FYNNEI. This CDR3 has 14 residues. CDR3 bases: TGTGCCAGCAGTGAACGTTCGGGCGGAGACACCCAGTACTTC. It yields the protein CASSERSGGDTQYF.

The table lists this clonotype with many counts. The genes are TRBV2 and TRBJ2-2; D is ambiguous. The CDR3 extends over 10 amino acids. Germline V gene lookup returns CDR1 SNHLY and CDR2 FYNNEI. V lost 6 bases, J lost 7 bases, and 3 bases lay in between. The CDR3 reads CASRGGELFF. The CDR3 DNA reads as TGTGCCAGCAGAGGCGGGGAGCTGTTTTTT.

The chain combines TRBV7-8 with TRBJ1-1, with D perhaps TRBD1 (6 bases). V lost 1 base to trimming and J lost 1 base, with 19 bases between them. The CDR3 has 18 amino acids. The germline gives CDR1 SGHVS, CDR2 FQNEAQ. CDR3 sequence reads: CASSLEGVALIGNTEAFF. DNA of the CDR3: TGTGCCAGCAGCTTAGAGGGGGTTGCCTTAATAGGGAACACTGAAGCTTTCTTT.

This clonotype was seen at least ten times. This chain uses TRBV7-2 with TRBJ1-2, with 7 positions matching TRBD1. The CDR3 has 14 amino acids. Germline CDR1 reads SGHTA; CDR2 reads FQGNSA. With 4 bases clipped from V and 0 bases from J, the junction kept 2 bases outside the gene matches. This chain's CDR3 is CASSSQGSNYGYTF. CDR3 sequence (DNA): TGTGCCAGCAGCTCACAGGGGTCTAACTATGGCTACACCTTC.

This clonotype has a handful of counts. A read error is possible here, since a much larger clone lies one base away. J is TRBJ2-6 and V is TRBV9; a weak D match, TRBD1 (6 bases). V lost 4 bases, J lost 0 bases, and 8 bases lay in between. The CDR3 length is 15 residues. Germline CDR1 is SGDLS and CDR2 is YYNGEE. CDR3 DNA sequence: TGTGCCAGCAGCCAGGGGTTCTCTGGGGCCAACGTCCTGACTTTC. Amino acid sequence: CASSQGFSGANVLTF.

A word on this clonotype: A single base separates this from a much larger clone, so it may be a read error. The rearrangement uses TRBV15 and TRBJ1-2; D remains unclear. This CDR3 comprises 14 residues. Germline values: CDR1 LNHNV, CDR2 YYDKDF (reference sequence). Trimming stripped 4 bases from V and 12 bases from J, with 21 bases between. CDR3 residues: CATSNLRKPVSHTF. The CDR3 DNA follows: TGTGCCACCAGCAACCTAAGGAAACCAGTTAGCCACACCTTC.

The chain is built from TRBV25-1 and TRBJ1-2, with unresolved D. Germline values: CDR1 MGHDK, CDR2 SYGVNS. The length of the CDR3 is 13 residues. Trimming shortened V by 4 bases and J by 4 bases, and 10 bases separated the two germline ends. CDR3: CASSASYTYGYTF. Written as DNA, the CDR3 is TGTGCCAGCAGTGCTAGTTACACCTATGGCTACACCTTC.

The chain uses TRBV20-1 and TRBJ1-5, with D perhaps TRBD1 (5 bases). Between the trimmed V and J ends, which lost 0 bases and 7 bases, there was a span of 19 bases. Germline CDR1 is DFQATT and CDR2 is SNEGSKA (reference sequence). This CDR3 is 16 amino acids long. The CDR3 sequence: CSARDLFKGLDQPQHF. DNA of the CDR3: TGCAGTGCTAGAGATTTGTTTAAGGGGTTGGACCAGCCCCAGCATTTT.

The chain couples TRBV2 to TRBJ1-2, with no clear D. The length of the CDR3 is 13 residues. The V and J ends lost 1 base and 12 bases respectively, with 15 bases between them. Germline values: CDR1 SNHLY, CDR2 FYNNEI. CDR3 DNA sequence: TGTGCCAGCAGTGAAGGAGGGCTGTTAGGGAACACCTTC. Its protein product is CASSEGGLLGNTF.

This sequence joins TRBV25-1 and TRBJ2-7; 11 bases match TRBD2. Germline V gene sequence: CDR1 MGHDK, CDR2 SYGVNS. This CDR3 has 14 residues. J lost 2 bases, V lost 7 bases, and 4 bases had no gene match. The DNA of the CDR3 is TGTGCCAGCACGGGGACTAGCGGTCCCTACGAGCAGTACTTC. Protein product: CASTGTSGPYEQYF.

This clonotype showed up just a few times. V usage is TRBV5-5 and J usage is TRBJ2-7; 10 bases are shared with TRBD2. Germline V gene sequence: CDR1 SGHKS, CDR2 YYEKEE (reference sequence). The CDR3 is made up of 15 amino acids. Trimming at V came to 4 bases and at J to 9 bases, leaving 13 bases not matched to a gene. CDR3 bases: TGTGCCAGCAGCCATAGCGGGAGGCTTGTTATGGGGCAGTACTTC. It is translated as CASSHSGRLVMGQYF.

As concerns this clonotype: An end of the junction differs from the germline gene, which may be a read error. The chain combines TRBV7-3 with TRBJ1-4, with 7 bases fitting TRBD1. Germline V gene sequence: CDR1 SGHTA, CDR2 FQGTGA. The CDR3 totals 15 residues. The CDR3 protein is CTSSLDNRGLEKLFF. CDR3 bases: TGTACCAGCAGCTTAGATAACAGGGGTCTTGAAAAACTGTTTTTT.

The chain couples TRBV2 to TRBJ2-5; 8 nucleotides agree with TRBD2. V lost 8 bases and J lost 2; bases outside the gene matches: 13. CDR1 is SNHLY, CDR2 FYNNEI, per germline. This CDR3 has 16 residues. The DNA of the CDR3 is TGTGCCAGCTCACCACCGAACCGGGAGGGACAAGAGACCCAGTACTTC. It yields the protein CASSPPNREGQETQYF.

The rearrangement uses TRBV19 and TRBJ2-6; 8 nucleotides align to TRBD1. The CDR3 has 18 residues. Germline CDR1 LNHDA, CDR2 SQIVND (reference sequence). J gave up 0 bases and V 6 bases, and 10 bases lay outside the gene matches. This CDR3 is CASRFAWGQVSGANVLTF. In DNA, the CDR3 is TGTGCCAGTAGGTTCGCCTGGGGACAGGTCTCTGGGGCCAACGTCCTGACTTTC.

The chain joins TRBV6-5 to TRBJ2-2; 8 bases line up with TRBD1. The CDR3 spans 17 residues. Trimming removed 2 bases from V and 2 bases from J; junction bases left unmatched: 7. Germline V gives CDR1 MNHEY, CDR2 SVGAGI. The CDR3 protein is CASSYPTGAENTGELFF. CDR3 sequence (DNA): TGTGCCAGCAGTTACCCGACAGGGGCTGAAAACACCGGGGAGCTGTTTTTT.

This CDR3 is CASSHGRPMNTEAFF. The CDR3 DNA sequence: TGTGCCAGCAGCCACGGACGTCCCATGAACACTGAAGCTTTCTTT. The rearrangement uses TRBV2 and TRBJ1-1; D is unclear. CDR1 SNHLY and CDR2 FYNNEI come from the germline V gene. The CDR3 length is 15 residues. Trimming pared 6 bases from V and 0 bases from J, leaving 14 bases between.

The chain has TRBV2 and TRBJ2-2; 8 bases align to TRBD2. With 6 bases clipped from V and 3 bases from J, the junction kept 6 bases outside the gene matches. Germline V gives CDR1 SNHLY, CDR2 FYNNEI. CDR3 length: 15 residues. Written as DNA, the CDR3 is TGTGCCAGCAGGCCGGGACTAGGGGACACCGGGGAGCTGTTTTTT. This encodes CASRPGLGDTGELFF.

This clonotype showed up just a few times. The rearrangement links TRBV7-3 to TRBJ2-1; 12 bases are shared with TRBD2. V shed 5 bases and J 5 bases; nucleotides not matched to a gene: 1. Germline V gives CDR1 SGHTA, CDR2 FQGTGA. The CDR3 length is 14 residues. The CDR3 region has the DNA TGTGCCAGCAGCCTAGCGGGAGGGGACAATGAGCAGTTCTTC. Amino acids: CASSLAGGDNEQFF. Looking up the rest from reference TRBV7-3 and TRBJ2-1 gives the full variable domain: GAGVSQTPSNKVTEKGKYVELRCDPISGHTALYWYRQSLGQGPEFLIYFQGTGAADDSGLPNDRFFAVRPEGSVSTLKIQRTERGDSAVYLCASSLAGGDNEQFFGPGTRLTVL.

Points on this clonotype: This may come from a read error, since a much larger clone is one base off. The chain uses TRBV29-1 and TRBJ2-5; TRBD2 agrees at 7 bases. Germline CDR1 SQVTM, CDR2 ANQGSEA. There are 14 residues in the CDR3. V gave up 1 base and J gave up 4 bases; unmatched junction bases: 6. The chain's CDR3 is CSVEGGRIRETQYF. As DNA, the CDR3 is TGCAGCGTTGAAGGCGGGAGAATCCGAGAGACCCAGTACTTC.

The chain uses TRBV7-2 and TRBJ1-4, with D possibly being TRBD1 (5 bases). Trimming took 5 bases from V and 5 from J, leaving 15 bases between them. The CDR3 is 15 residues long. Germline values: CDR1 SGHTA, CDR2 FQGNSA. The CDR3 DNA follows: TGTGCCAGCAGCGATACCGGGGCACGGAATGAAAAACTGTTTTTT. Amino acids: CASSDTGARNEKLFF.

The chain combines TRBV25-1 with TRBJ1-1; a weak D match, TRBD1 (5 bases). V dropped 11 bases and J dropped 9 bases, with 19 bases sitting between them. This CDR3 region has 12 residues. Germline V lookup: CDR1 MGHDK, CDR2 SYGVNS. CDR3 sequence: CAYAGPLSKAFF. The CDR3 DNA follows: TGTGCCTACGCAGGGCCCCTCTCAAAAGCTTTCTTT.

The rearrangement joins TRBV2 to TRBJ2-7; the match to TRBD2 covers 8 bases. V lost 2 bases and J lost 3; bases outside the gene matches: 6. CDR1 and CDR2 from the germline V gene are SNHLY and FYNNEI. The length of the CDR3 is 15 residues. This CDR3 is CASSERASGFYEQYF. As DNA, the CDR3 is TGTGCCAGCAGTGAACGGGCTAGCGGGTTCTACGAGCAGTACTTC.

This clonotype was picked up a small number of times. The chain combines TRBV7-9 with TRBJ2-7; 7 nucleotides agree with TRBD2. V trimming: 5 bases; J trimming: 7 bases; junction bases outside the gene matches: 11. The CDR3 has 14 residues. Germline CDR1 is SEHNR and CDR2 is FQNEAQ (reference sequence). The CDR3 nucleotides read TGTGCCAGCAGCCGGTACCGGGCCGGGGGGGAGCAGTACTTC. This gives the protein CASSRYRAGGEQYF.

V usage is TRBV7-2 and J usage is TRBJ1-5; tentative D call: TRBD1 (6 bases). The ends were cut back, 0 bases at V and 14 bases at J, with 17 bases in the middle. The CDR3 covers 14 residues. Looked up from germline, CDR1 is SGHTA and CDR2 is FQGNSA. The CDR3 is CASSLAQGTYYEHF. For the CDR3, the DNA is TGTGCCAGCAGCTTAGCACAGGGAACATATTACGAGCATTTT. The variable domain in full, with the rest retrieved from reference TRBV7-2 and TRBJ1-5, is GAGVSQSPSNKVTEKGKDVELRCDPISGHTALYWYRQSLGQGLEFLIYFQGNSAPDKSGLPSDRFSAERTGGSVSTLTIQRTQQEDSAVYLCASSLAQGTYYEHFGDGTRLSIL.